The 23 T cell receptor beta chains presented below share a single source sample, sequenced in a study of graft-versus-host responses after intestinal transplantation. Their recognized antigens are unknown. Here immunoSEQ multiplex PCR was the method, and the copy in TCRdb shows in-frame clones only, minus some. The sample lists some 93,000 clones, about 91% seen once, with 0.4% to 0.5% in the top ten. The sample here was unstimulated CD8+ T cells sorted from spleen or lymph node cells, taken before intestinal transplant. The receptors stem from a human donor who received an intestinal transplant.

This clone was detected only once. The V call is TRBV30, the J call TRBJ2-1; 8 bases line up with TRBD2. V trimming: 1 base; J trimming: 7 bases; junction bases outside the gene matches: 12. This CDR3 has 16 residues. From germline, CDR1 is GTSNPN and CDR2 SVGIG (reference sequence). CDR3 residues: CAWSDVSGGPLNEQFF. The CDR3 DNA is TGTGCCTGGAGTGATGTATCGGGGGGGCCGTTGAATGAGCAGTTCTTC.

J is TRBJ2-7 and V is TRBV7-8, with TRBD2 matching 10 bases. V lost 0 bases and J lost 3; bases outside the gene matches: 5. The CDR3 is made up of 16 amino acids. Per the germline V gene, CDR1 is SGHVS and CDR2 is FQNEAQ. The CDR3 loop reads CASSLALAGSYYEQYF. CDR3 sequence (DNA): TGTGCCAGCAGCTTAGCACTAGCGGGAAGCTACTACGAGCAGTACTTC.

V gene TRBV4-1 combines with J gene TRBJ1-2, with D unclear. The V gene's germline CDR1 is MGHRA and CDR2 YSYEKL. Between the trimmed V and J ends, which lost 6 bases and 0 bases, there was a span of 17 bases. This CDR3 is 16 amino acids long. The CDR3 loop is CASRMRSGTANYGYTF. CDR3 DNA: TGCGCCAGCAGGATGCGCTCAGGAACCGCTAACTATGGCTACACCTTC.

This clone was recorded only once. The J gene is TRBJ2-5, the V gene TRBV30, with D tentatively TRBD2 (5 bases). The germline V and J ends were trimmed by 3 bases and 4 bases, with 12 bases remaining between them. The germline V gene encodes CDR1 GTSNPN and CDR2 SVGIG (reference sequence). CDR3 size: 13 residues. This CDR3 reads CAWSAEGGETQYF. Here the CDR3 DNA reads TGTGCCTGGAGCGCAGAGGGTGGAGAGACCCAGTACTTC.

The chain has TRBV4-1 and TRBJ2-5; possibly TRBD2 for D (6 bases). The V gene's germline CDR1 is MGHRA and CDR2 YSYEKL. Trimming left V 3 bases short and J 2 bases short, with 13 bases between. The CDR3 contains 15 residues. CDR3 DNA: TGCGCCAGCAGCCATCCCGCGGGACCGCAAGAGACCCAGTACTTC. The encoded protein is CASSHPAGPQETQYF.

This clone has only one observation. The gene calls are TRBV11-2 and TRBJ2-7, with a possible D match to TRBD1 (7 bases). The CDR3 sequence is 14 residues long. The V end lost 5 bases, the J end lost 2 bases, and 13 bases lay between the germline ends. Germline-derived CDR1 and CDR2 are SGHAT and FQNNGV. The CDR3 sequence is CASSRGTATYEQYF. CDR3 in DNA: TGTGCCAGCAGCCGCGGGACAGCAACCTACGAGCAGTACTTC. Full variable domain (outside the CDR3, taken from reference TRBV11-2 and TRBJ2-7): EAGVAQSPRYKIIEKRQSVAFWCNPISGHATLYWYQQILGQGPKLLIQFQNNGVVDDSQLPKDRFSAERLKGVDSTLKIQPAKLEDSAVYLCASSRGTATYEQYFGPGTRLTVT.

This chain connects TRBV2 to TRBJ2-3, with 12 bases aligning to TRBD2. The CDR3 extends over 21 amino acids. Looked up from germline, CDR1 is SNHLY and CDR2 is FYNNEI. V lost 1 base, J lost 6 bases, and 20 bases stayed unmatched. The CDR3 is CASSEGGRARTSGEWGDTQYF. Written as DNA, the CDR3 is TGTGCCAGCAGTGAAGGGGGAAGGGCACGGACTAGCGGGGAATGGGGCGATACGCAGTATTTT.

This clone was recorded only once. The gene calls are TRBV14 and TRBJ1-6; weak D call: TRBD1 (6 bases). This CDR3 comprises 15 residues. Trimming took 0 bases from V and 8 from J, leaving 11 bases between them. Germline V gene sequence: CDR1 SGHDN, CDR2 FVKESK. Written as DNA, the CDR3 is TGTGCCAGCAGCCAAGAACGGGGGGCAGATTCACCCCTCCACTTT. It yields the protein CASSQERGADSPLHF.

This chain connects TRBV30 to TRBJ2-1, with a possible D match to TRBD2 (5 bases). The V gene lost 0 bases and the J gene lost 6 bases, with 24 bases spanning the gap. CDR3 length equals 18 residues. Per germline, CDR1 GTSNPN and CDR2 SVGIG (reference sequence). CDR3 in amino acids: CAWSVVFQNYEEANEQFF. The CDR3 DNA reads as TGTGCCTGGAGTGTAGTATTTCAGAACTACGAGGAGGCCAATGAGCAGTTCTTC.

V is TRBV27 and J is TRBJ2-7; 9 nucleotides line up with TRBD1. The CDR3 consists of 14 residues. Germline loops: CDR1 MNHEY, CDR2 SMNVEV (reference sequence). Unmatched junction bases numbered 4, after V lost 5 bases and J lost 2 bases. CDR3: CASSPTGGPYEQYF. CDR3 coding DNA: TGTGCCAGCAGTCCCACAGGGGGCCCCTACGAGCAGTACTTC.

This chain joins TRBV11-2 and TRBJ1-1; D remains ambiguous. CDR1 and CDR2 from the germline V gene are SGHAT and FQNNGV. CDR3 size: 14 residues. Between the trimmed V and J ends, which lost 7 bases and 3 bases, there was a span of 15 bases. CDR3 region: CASTQEGWYTEAFF. For the CDR3, the DNA is TGTGCCAGCACCCAAGAGGGTTGGTACACTGAAGCTTTCTTT.

This clone was observed a handful of times. The rearrangement uses TRBV30 and TRBJ1-6; D not resolved. CDR1 and CDR2 from the germline V gene are GTSNPN and SVGIG (reference sequence). The CDR3 is made up of 12 amino acids. V was cut by 0 bases and J by 9 bases, with 6 bases left in between. The CDR3 region has the DNA TGTGCCTGGAGTGTAGGAGTTTCACCCCTCCACTTT. Its translation: CAWSVGVSPLHF.

The chain employs TRBV7-9 and TRBJ1-2; 8 nucleotides match TRBD1. The CDR3 runs to 14 residues. The V gene end was trimmed by 7 bases and the J gene end by 8 bases; junction bases not matched to a gene: 12. The germline V gene has CDR1 SEHNR and CDR2 FQNEAQ (reference sequence). This CDR3 is CASTRDRMTGGYTF. The DNA for the CDR3 is TGTGCCAGCACACGGGACAGGATGACGGGGGGCTACACCTTC.

V and J are TRBV27 and TRBJ2-3; D is perhaps TRBD2 (5 bases). The CDR3 has 13 amino acids. V shed 8 bases and J shed 3 bases, with 12 bases lying between them. The germline V gene has CDR1 MNHEY and CDR2 SMNVEV (reference sequence). CDR3 nucleotide sequence: TGTGCCAGCCAAAAGCTAGCAACAGATACGCAGTATTTT. It is translated as CASQKLATDTQYF.

The V gene is TRBV4-3, the J gene TRBJ1-6; 10 bases are shared with TRBD1. The length of the CDR3 is 17 residues. V shed 0 bases and J 9 bases; nucleotides not matched to a gene: 8. CDR1 is LGHNA and CDR2 is YSLEER in the germline V gene. CDR3 DNA: TGCGCCAGCAGCCAAGAGCCTCCGGGACAGGGGCGTTCACCCCTCCACTTT. Amino acids: CASSQEPPGQGRSPLHF.

This clone was detected only once. The chain recombines TRBV27 with TRBJ1-2, with 7 nucleotides matching TRBD1. The junction had 7 bases not matched to a gene; V was cut back by 5 bases and J by 10 bases. This CDR3 contains 12 residues. Looked up from germline, CDR1 is MNHEY and CDR2 is SMNVEV (reference sequence). Here the CDR3 DNA reads TGTGCCAGCAGTAAAAAAACAGGGGACTACACCTTC. Translation: CASSKKTGDYTF.

This clone was counted only a few times. The chain employs TRBV4-1 and TRBJ1-2; TRBD1 might be the D (6 bases). The CDR3 is made up of 13 amino acids. Trimming left V 1 base short and J 9 bases short, with 12 bases between. Germline CDR1 MGHRA, CDR2 YSYEKL. The CDR3 protein is CASSQVGGRSYTF. Here the CDR3 DNA reads TGCGCCAGCAGCCAAGTAGGGGGACGGAGCTACACCTTC.

The gene calls are TRBV5-1 and TRBJ2-3; unclear D gene. This CDR3 has 14 amino acids. Germline CDR1 is SGHRS and CDR2 is YFSETQ. V shed 6 bases and J shed 5 bases, with 16 bases lying between them. The DNA of the CDR3 is TGCGCCAGCAAAAGAGAGCTAGAGTTAGATACGCAGTATTTT. Its translation: CASKRELELDTQYF.

This chain joins TRBV4-1 and TRBJ1-1; D is unclear. The V end lost 1 base, the J end lost 3 bases, and 15 bases lay between the germline ends. Germline-derived CDR1 and CDR2 are MGHRA and YSYEKL. The CDR3 has 16 residues. The CDR3 sequence: CASSQAHGMKDTEAFF. In DNA, the CDR3 is TGCGCCAGCAGCCAAGCTCACGGGATGAAAGACACTGAAGCTTTCTTT.

This rearrangement joins TRBV27 to TRBJ2-1; TRBD2 aligns across 8 bases. From germline, CDR1 is MNHEY and CDR2 SMNVEV (reference sequence). The CDR3 spans 14 residues. The junction had 8 bases not matched to a gene; V was cut back by 3 bases and J by 10 bases. This CDR3 reads CASSFLSGIREQFF. The CDR3 nucleotides read TGTGCCAGCAGTTTCCTTAGCGGGATACGGGAGCAGTTCTTC.

The chain carries TRBV7-9 and TRBJ2-4; D is perhaps TRBD2 (5 bases). The V end lost 1 base, the J end lost 0 bases, and 10 bases lay between the germline ends. The CDR3 contains 16 residues. CDR1 and CDR2 (germline): SEHNR, FQNEAQ (reference sequence). DNA for the CDR3: TGTGCCAGCAGCTTAGGGAGCGGTGTAGCCAAAAACATTCAGTACTTC. Protein product: CASSLGSGVAKNIQYF.

The V and J genes are TRBV12-5 and TRBJ2-1; TRBD2 matches 9 bases. The CDR3 length is 21 residues. Unmatched junction bases numbered 15, after V lost 0 bases and J lost 0 bases. Germline V lookup: CDR1 LGHNT, CDR2 FRNRAP. The CDR3 DNA reads as TGTGCTAGTGGTTTGGTACTCTCGCGGGGGGGCTCCTACCGCTCCTACAATGAGCAGTTCTTC. Its translation: CASGLVLSRGGSYRSYNEQFF.

This chain uses TRBV4-1 with TRBJ2-7; 7 nucleotides line up with TRBD2. The CDR3 runs to 18 residues. The germline V gene has CDR1 MGHRA and CDR2 YSYEKL. The V gene end was trimmed by 5 bases and the J gene end by 3 bases; junction bases not matched to a gene: 19. The CDR3 DNA reads as TGCGCCAGCAGCTACCTACCCCGGGGCGCGGGAGCGAGCTACGAGCAGTACTTC. Protein: CASSYLPRGAGASYEQYF.